This section outlines one T cell receptor beta chain sequence together with its context. This sample was taken from a study of blood T cell repertoires in COVID-19. CDR1 and CDR2 from the germline V gene are SEHNR and FQNEAQ (reference sequence). V shed 3 bases and J 5 bases; nucleotides not matched to a gene: 11. CDR3 length: 16 amino acids. Profiling relied on immunoSEQ multiplex PCR, and the TCRdb table lists in-frame clones only, not all of them. The table has about 260,000 clones, approximately 89% seen once. Sequencing used peripheral blood. This chain connects TRBV7-9 to TRBJ2-7, with 9 bases identical to TRBD2. The receptor was derived from a man aged 40-50 years who had recovered from COVID-19. This chain's CDR3 is CASSFASGNSAHEQYF. The CDR3 DNA reads TGTGCCAGCAGCTTCGCTAGCGGGAACTCGGCCCACGAGCAGTACTTC. The complete variable domain, with remaining parts taken from reference TRBV7-9 and TRBJ2-7, reads DTGVSQNPRHKITKRGQNVTFRCDPISEHNRLYWYRQTLGQGPEFLTYFQNEAQLEKSRLLSDRFSAERPKGSFSTLEIQRTEQGDSAMYLCASSFASGNSAHEQYFGPGTRLTVT.